This paragraph covers one TCR beta chain sequence. These data come from a study of shared clonotypes between healthy human individuals. Naive-designated CD8 cells lacked CD45RO, were positively enriched for CCR7, and omitted terminally differentiated effector memory CD45RA+ cells. Donation came from healthy HIV-negative adults that had no recent acute infections or vaccinations. Only in-frame clones appear in the TCRdb table, and some are missing; sequencing was by immunoSEQ multiplex PCR. The profile shows roughly 850,000 clones, just over 95% of them singletons. The CDR3 covers 13 residues. Deletions cut 6 bases from V and 3 bases from J, with 11 bases between. From germline, CDR1 is MNHEY and CDR2 SVGAGI.

The sequence was collected from a young man in good health. The sample consisted of naive CD8+ T cells sorted from blood. The V call is TRBV6-5, the J call TRBJ1-1; D call uncertain. CDR3 sequence: CASSLRADTEAFF. CDR3 nucleotide sequence: TGTGCCAGCAGCCTTCGGGCAGACACTGAAGCTTTCTTT.